These 8 T cell receptor beta chains came from one sample sequenced in a study of post-analysis software for immune sequencing data. Study-wide results and caveats: TRBV5-6, TRBV5-1 and TRBV20-1 were among four to six TRBV segments more frequent in patients than controls.

Unique-molecular-identifier-tagged TCR beta cDNA libraries were used. TCRdb re-called the PCR reads with MiXCR, one entry per CDR3 protein. Here the sample spans roughly 580,000 distinct CDR3 sequences, roughly 46% being singletons. No antigen has been assigned to these receptors. The sequenced material came from blood. The receptors were gathered from a girl aged 5 to 17 with multiple sclerosis.

The chain uses TRBV12-3 or TRBV12-4 and TRBJ2-1; D is ambiguous. There are 13 residues in the CDR3. V lost 3 bases, J lost 7 bases, and 10 bases lay in between. CDR3 sequence: CASSFSGWNEQFF. DNA of the CDR3: TGTGCCAGCAGTTTTTCTGGCTGGAATGAGCAGTTCTTC.

This sequence joins TRBV12-3 or TRBV12-4 and TRBJ2-5; 8 bases line up with TRBD1. The CDR3 consists of 15 residues. After removal of 7 bases from V and 2 bases from J, the junction contained 9 bases not matched to a gene. This chain's CDR3 is CASNMGQVLQETQYF. The CDR3 bases are TGTGCCAGCAACATGGGACAGGTTTTACAAGAGACCCAGTACTTC.

In this sample, this clonotype turned up a few times. CDR3 DNA sequence: TGCGCCAGCAGCCTGACAGGAAATACGCAGTATTTT. This sequence encodes CASSLTGNTQYF. The chain carries TRBV5-1 and TRBJ2-3; D is perhaps TRBD1 (6 bases). Germline CDR1 reads SGHRS; CDR2 reads YFSETQ. The V gene lost 4 bases and the J gene lost 7 bases, with 10 bases spanning the gap. The CDR3 has 12 residues.

This chain connects TRBV4-1 to TRBJ2-7; 7 nucleotides line up with TRBD2. Per germline, CDR1 MGHRA and CDR2 YSYEKL. V trimming: 3 bases; J trimming: 2 bases; junction bases outside the gene matches: 10. The CDR3 totals 16 residues. The CDR3 DNA is TGCGCCAGCAGCCACTCGCAGGGAGGGGCGGCCTACGAGCAGTACTTC. Translated: CASSHSQGGAAYEQYF.

This chain connects TRBV10-3 to TRBJ2-7; 8 positions agree with TRBD2. J lost 10 bases, V lost 2 bases, and 13 bases had no gene match. The germline V gene encodes CDR1 ENHRY and CDR2 SYGVKD. This CDR3 has 15 residues. CDR3 nucleotides: TGTGCCATCAGTGAGGGGTCATCACTAGCGGAAACCCAGTACTTC. It specifies CAISEGSSLAETQYF.

The J gene is TRBJ2-3, the V gene TRBV20-1; 13 nucleotides match TRBD2. Germline loops: CDR1 DFQATT, CDR2 SNEGSKA (reference sequence). V trimming: 3 bases; J trimming: 5 bases; junction bases outside the gene matches: 5. The CDR3 is 15 amino acids. CDR3 residues: CSARGLAGKVDTQYF. The CDR3 DNA reads TGCAGTGCTAGGGGACTAGCGGGAAAAGTAGATACGCAGTATTTT.

V is TRBV5-8 and J is TRBJ1-2, with 9 bases fitting TRBD1. In germline, CDR1 is SGHTS, CDR2 YDEGEE. The CDR3 totals 15 residues. J was trimmed by 9 bases and V by 6 bases; bases with no gene match: 15. The CDR3, as DNA: TGTGCCAGCACGACCGACAGGGGGAGAATACGTAGCTACACCTTC. Translated, it gives CASTTDRGRIRSYTF.

Only a few counts were recorded for this clonotype. This chain connects TRBV6-6 to TRBJ2-4; the D gene is possibly TRBD2 (5 bases). Germline-derived CDR1 and CDR2 are MNHNY and SVGAGI (reference sequence). Trimming stripped 7 bases from V and 8 bases from J, with 15 bases between. The CDR3 consists of 13 residues. The CDR3 reads CASIEAPRDIQYF. CDR3 nucleotide sequence: TGTGCCAGCATCGAAGCCCCGAGGGACATTCAGTACTTC.